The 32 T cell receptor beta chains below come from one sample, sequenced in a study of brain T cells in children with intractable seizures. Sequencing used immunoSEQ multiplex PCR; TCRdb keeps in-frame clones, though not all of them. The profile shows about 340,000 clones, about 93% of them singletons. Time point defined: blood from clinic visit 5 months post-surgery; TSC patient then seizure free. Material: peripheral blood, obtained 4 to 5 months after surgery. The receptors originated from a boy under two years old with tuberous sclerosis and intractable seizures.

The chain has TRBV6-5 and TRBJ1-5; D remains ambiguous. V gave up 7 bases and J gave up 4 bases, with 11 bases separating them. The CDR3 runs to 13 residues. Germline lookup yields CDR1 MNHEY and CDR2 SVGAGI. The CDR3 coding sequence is TGTGCCAGCACTGTCGGAGCAAATCAGCCCCAGCATTTT. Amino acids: CASTVGANQPQHF.

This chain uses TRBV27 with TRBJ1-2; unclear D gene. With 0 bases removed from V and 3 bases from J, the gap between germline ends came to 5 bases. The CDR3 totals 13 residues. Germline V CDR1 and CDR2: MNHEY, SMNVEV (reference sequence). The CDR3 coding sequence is TGTGCCAGCAGTTTATCGGGCCACTATGGCTACACCTTC. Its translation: CASSLSGHYGYTF.

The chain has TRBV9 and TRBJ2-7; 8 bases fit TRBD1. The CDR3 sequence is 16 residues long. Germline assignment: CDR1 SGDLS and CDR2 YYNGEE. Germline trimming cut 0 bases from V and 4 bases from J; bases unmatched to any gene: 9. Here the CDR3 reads CASSVGARGLEYEQYF. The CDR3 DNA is TGTGCCAGCAGCGTAGGTGCCAGGGGGCTGGAATACGAGCAGTACTTC.

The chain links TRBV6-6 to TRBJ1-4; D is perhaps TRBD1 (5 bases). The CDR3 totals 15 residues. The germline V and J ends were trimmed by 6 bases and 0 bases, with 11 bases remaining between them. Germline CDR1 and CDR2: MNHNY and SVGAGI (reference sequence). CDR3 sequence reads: CASRQATATNEKLFF. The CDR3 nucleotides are TGTGCCAGCAGACAGGCCACTGCAACTAATGAAAAACTGTTTTTT.

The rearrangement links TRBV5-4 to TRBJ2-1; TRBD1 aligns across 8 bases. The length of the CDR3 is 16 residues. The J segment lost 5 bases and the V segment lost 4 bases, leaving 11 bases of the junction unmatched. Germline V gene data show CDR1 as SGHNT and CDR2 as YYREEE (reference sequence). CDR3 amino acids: CASSPRGQGHNNEQFF. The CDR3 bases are TGTGCCAGCAGCCCTCGCGGACAGGGCCACAACAATGAGCAGTTCTTC.

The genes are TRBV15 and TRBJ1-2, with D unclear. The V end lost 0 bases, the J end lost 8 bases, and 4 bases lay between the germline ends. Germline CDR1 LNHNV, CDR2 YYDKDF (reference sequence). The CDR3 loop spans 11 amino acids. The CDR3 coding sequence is TGTGCCACCAGCAGAGAGAAGGGCTACACCTTC. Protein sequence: CATSREKGYTF.

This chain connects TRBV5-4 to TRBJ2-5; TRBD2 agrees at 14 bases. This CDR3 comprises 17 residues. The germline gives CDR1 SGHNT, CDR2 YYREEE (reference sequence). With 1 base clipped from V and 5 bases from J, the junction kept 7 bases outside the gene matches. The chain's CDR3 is CASSLSTGLAGAETQYF. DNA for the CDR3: TGTGCCAGCAGCTTGTCTACGGGACTAGCGGGAGCGGAGACCCAGTACTTC.

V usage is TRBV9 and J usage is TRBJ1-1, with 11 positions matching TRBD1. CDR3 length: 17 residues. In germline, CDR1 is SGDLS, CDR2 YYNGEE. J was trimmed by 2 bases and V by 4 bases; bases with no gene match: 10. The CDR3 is CASSFSTGTGGNTEAFF. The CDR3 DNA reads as TGTGCCAGCAGCTTCTCCACCGGGACAGGGGGAAACACTGAAGCTTTCTTT.

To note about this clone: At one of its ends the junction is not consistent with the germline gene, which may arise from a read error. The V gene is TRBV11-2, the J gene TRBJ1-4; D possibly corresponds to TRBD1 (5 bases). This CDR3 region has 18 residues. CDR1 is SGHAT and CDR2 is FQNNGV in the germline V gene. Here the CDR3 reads CASSLGNFPGRLNEELFF. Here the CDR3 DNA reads TGTGCCAGCAGCTTAGGCAACTTCCCGGGACGTCTTAATGAAGAACTGTTTTTT.

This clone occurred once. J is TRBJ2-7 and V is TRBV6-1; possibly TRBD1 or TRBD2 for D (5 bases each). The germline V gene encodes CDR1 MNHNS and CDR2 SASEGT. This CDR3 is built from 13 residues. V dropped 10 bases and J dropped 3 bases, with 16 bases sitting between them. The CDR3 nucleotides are TGTGCCACCGATCCGGGACGGGACTACGAGCAGTACTTC. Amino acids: CATDPGRDYEQYF.

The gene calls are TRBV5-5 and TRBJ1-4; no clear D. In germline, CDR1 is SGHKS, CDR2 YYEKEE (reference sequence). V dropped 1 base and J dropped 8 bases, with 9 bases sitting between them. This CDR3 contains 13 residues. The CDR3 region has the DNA TGTGCCAGCAGCTTGTTAGCCCGAGAAAAACTGTTTTTT. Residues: CASSLLAREKLFF.

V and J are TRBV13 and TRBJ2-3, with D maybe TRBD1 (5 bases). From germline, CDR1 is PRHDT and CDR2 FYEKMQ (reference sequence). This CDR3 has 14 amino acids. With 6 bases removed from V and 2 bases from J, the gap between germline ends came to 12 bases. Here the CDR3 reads CASSSRVLTDTQYF. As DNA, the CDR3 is TGTGCCAGCAGTTCCAGGGTACTCACAGATACGCAGTATTTT.

In nucleotides, the CDR3 is TGTGCCAGCACTGGGGACAGCGAAGCTTTCTTT. Translating it yields CASTGDSEAFF. The chain joins TRBV2 to TRBJ1-1, with 7 bases lining up with TRBD1. Looked up from germline, CDR1 is SNHLY and CDR2 is FYNNEI. Trimming took 7 bases from V and 8 from J; bases not matched to a gene: 4. CDR3 length equals 11 residues.

In DNA form, the CDR3 reads TGTGCCAGCAGCTTAGACCAGGTCAACTCTGGAAACACCATATATTTT. Translated, it gives CASSLDQVNSGNTIYF. This chain links TRBV7-6 with TRBJ1-3; unclear D gene. The V gene's germline CDR1 is SGHVS and CDR2 FNYEAQ. The CDR3 totals 16 residues. V dropped 1 base and J dropped 0 bases, with 10 bases sitting between them. The full variable domain, in which reference TRBV7-6 and TRBJ1-3 provide the parts outside the CDR3, is GAGVSQSPRYKVTKRGQDVALRCDPISGHVSLYWYRQALGQGPEFLTYFNYEAQQDKSGLPNDRFSAERPEGSISTLTIQRTEQRDSAMYRCASSLDQVNSGNTIYFGEGSWLTVV.

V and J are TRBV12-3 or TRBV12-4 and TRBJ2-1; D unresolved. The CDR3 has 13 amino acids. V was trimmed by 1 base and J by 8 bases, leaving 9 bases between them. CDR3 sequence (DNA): TGTGCCAGCAGTTTAGATTTGTTATATGAGCAGTTCTTC. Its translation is CASSLDLLYEQFF.

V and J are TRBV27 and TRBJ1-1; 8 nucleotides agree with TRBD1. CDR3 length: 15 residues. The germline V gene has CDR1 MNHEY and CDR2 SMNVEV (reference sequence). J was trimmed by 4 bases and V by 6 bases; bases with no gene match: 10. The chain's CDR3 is CASSPSGGIGTEAFF. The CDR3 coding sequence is TGTGCCAGCAGCCCCTCAGGGGGCATTGGCACTGAAGCTTTCTTT.

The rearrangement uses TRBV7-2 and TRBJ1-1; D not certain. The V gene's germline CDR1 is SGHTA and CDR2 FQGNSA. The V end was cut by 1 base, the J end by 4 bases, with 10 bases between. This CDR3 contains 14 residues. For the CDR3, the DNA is TGTGCCAGCAGCTTAGATCGACGGAGCACTGAAGCTTTCTTT. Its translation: CASSLDRRSTEAFF.

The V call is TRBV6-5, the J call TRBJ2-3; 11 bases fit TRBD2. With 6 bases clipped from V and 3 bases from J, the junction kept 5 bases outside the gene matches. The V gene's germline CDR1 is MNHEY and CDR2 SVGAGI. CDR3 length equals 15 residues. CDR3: CASSYRTSGTDTQYF. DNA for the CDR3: TGTGCCAGCAGCTACAGGACTAGCGGGACAGATACGCAGTATTTT.

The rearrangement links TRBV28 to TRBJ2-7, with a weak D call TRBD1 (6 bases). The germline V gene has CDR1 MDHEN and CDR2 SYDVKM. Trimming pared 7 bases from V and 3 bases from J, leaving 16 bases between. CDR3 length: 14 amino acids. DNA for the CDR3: TGTGCCAGCACCCGACAGGTGACGAGCTACGAGCAGTACTTC. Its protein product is CASTRQVTSYEQYF.

CDR3 DNA sequence: TGTGCCAGCAGCCGTGAGGGAGCACCCCTCCACTTT. Translated: CASSREGAPLHF. V is TRBV7-9 and J is TRBJ1-6; the D is unclear. This CDR3 region has 12 residues. Per germline, CDR1 SEHNR and CDR2 FQNEAQ (reference sequence). Between the trimmed V and J ends, which lost 5 bases and 11 bases, there was a span of 10 bases.

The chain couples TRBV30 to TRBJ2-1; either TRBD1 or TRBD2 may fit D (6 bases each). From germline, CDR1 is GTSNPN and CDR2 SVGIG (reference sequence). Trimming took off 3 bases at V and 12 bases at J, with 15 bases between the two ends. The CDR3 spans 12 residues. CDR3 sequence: CAWSPAGGRQFF. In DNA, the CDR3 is TGTGCCTGGAGCCCAGCCGGGGGCAGGCAGTTCTTC. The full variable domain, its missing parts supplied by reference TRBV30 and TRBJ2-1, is SQTIHQWPATLVQPVGSPLSLECTVEGTSNPNLYWYRQAAGRGLQLLFYSVGIGQISSEVPQNLSASRPQDRQFILSSKKLLLSDSGFYLCAWSPAGGRQFFGPGTRLTVL.

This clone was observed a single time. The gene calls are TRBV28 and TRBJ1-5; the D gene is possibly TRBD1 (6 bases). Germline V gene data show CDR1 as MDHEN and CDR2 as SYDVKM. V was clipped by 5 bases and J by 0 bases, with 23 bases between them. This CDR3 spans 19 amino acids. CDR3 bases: TGTGCCAGCAGTCCACCACAGGGACGTACCAGATATAGCAATCAGCCCCAGCATTTT. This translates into CASSPPQGRTRYSNQPQHF.

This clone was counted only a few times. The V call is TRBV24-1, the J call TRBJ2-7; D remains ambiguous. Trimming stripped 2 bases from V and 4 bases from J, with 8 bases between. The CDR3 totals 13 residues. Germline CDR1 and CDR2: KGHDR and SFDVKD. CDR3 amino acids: CATSDWEGYEQYF. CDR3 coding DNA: TGTGCCACCAGTGATTGGGAAGGGTACGAGCAGTACTTC.

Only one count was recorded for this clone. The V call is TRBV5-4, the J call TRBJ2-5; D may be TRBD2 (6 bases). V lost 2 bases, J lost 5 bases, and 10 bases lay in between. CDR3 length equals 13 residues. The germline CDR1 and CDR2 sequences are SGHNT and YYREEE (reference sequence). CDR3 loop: CASSFGSAETQYF. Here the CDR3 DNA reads TGTGCCAGCAGCTTCGGGAGCGCGGAGACCCAGTACTTC.

The CDR3 nucleotides read TGTGCCTGGACAGGACACCACAATGAGCAGTTCTTC. Translated: CAWTGHHNEQFF. The chain employs TRBV30 and TRBJ2-1; D is perhaps TRBD1 (5 bases). Trimming pared 4 bases from V and 5 bases from J, leaving 9 bases between. The CDR3 contains 12 residues. Germline CDR1 GTSNPN, CDR2 SVGIG (reference sequence).

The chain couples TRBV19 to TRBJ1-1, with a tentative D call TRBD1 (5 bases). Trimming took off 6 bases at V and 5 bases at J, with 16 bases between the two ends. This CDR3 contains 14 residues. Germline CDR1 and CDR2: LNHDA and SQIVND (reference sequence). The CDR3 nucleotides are TGTGCCAGTAGCTCCCCGGGGGGTAAGACTGAAGCTTTCTTT. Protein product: CASSSPGGKTEAFF. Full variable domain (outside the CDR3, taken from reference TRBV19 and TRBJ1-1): DGGITQSPKYLFRKEGQNVTLSCEQNLNHDAMYWYRQDPGQGLRLIYYSQIVNDFQKGDIAEGYSVSREKKESFPLTVTSAQKNPTAFYLCASSSPGGKTEAFFGQGTRLTVV.

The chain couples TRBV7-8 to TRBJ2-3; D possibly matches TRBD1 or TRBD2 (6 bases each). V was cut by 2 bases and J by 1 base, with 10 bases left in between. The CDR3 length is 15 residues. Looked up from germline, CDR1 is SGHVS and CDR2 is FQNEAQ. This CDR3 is CASSLPRGGTDTQYF. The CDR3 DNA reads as TGTGCCAGCAGCTTACCTAGGGGGGGCACAGATACGCAGTATTTT.

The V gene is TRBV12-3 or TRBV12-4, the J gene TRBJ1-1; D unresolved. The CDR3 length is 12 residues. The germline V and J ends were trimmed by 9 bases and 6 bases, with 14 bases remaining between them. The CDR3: CASATATPEAFF. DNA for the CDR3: TGTGCCAGTGCAACAGCAACTCCTGAAGCTTTCTTT.

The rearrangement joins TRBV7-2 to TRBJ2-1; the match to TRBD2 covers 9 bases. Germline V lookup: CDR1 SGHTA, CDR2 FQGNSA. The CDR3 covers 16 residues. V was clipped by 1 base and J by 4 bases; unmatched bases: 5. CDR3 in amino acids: CASSLDSGSPYNEQFF. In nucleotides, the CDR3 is TGTGCCAGCAGCTTAGATAGCGGGAGCCCATACAATGAGCAGTTCTTC.

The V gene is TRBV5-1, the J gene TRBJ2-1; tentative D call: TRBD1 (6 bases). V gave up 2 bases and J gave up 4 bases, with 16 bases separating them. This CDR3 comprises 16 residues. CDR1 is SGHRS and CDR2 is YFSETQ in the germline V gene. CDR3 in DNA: TGCGCCAGCAGCTTTAACCTCAGGGGCCGGTACAATGAGCAGTTCTTC. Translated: CASSFNLRGRYNEQFF.

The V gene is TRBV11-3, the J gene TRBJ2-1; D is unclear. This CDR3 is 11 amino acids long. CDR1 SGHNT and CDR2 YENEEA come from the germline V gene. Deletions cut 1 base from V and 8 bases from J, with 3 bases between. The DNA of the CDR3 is TGTGCCAGCAGCTTAGCCGATGAGCAGTTCTTC. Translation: CASSLADEQFF. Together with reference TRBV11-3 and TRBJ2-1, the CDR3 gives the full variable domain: EAGVVQSPRYKIIEKKQPVAFWCNPISGHNTLYWYLQNLGQGPELLIRYENEEAVDDSQLPKDRFSAERLKGVDSTLKIQPAELGDSAVYLCASSLADEQFFGPGTRLTVL.

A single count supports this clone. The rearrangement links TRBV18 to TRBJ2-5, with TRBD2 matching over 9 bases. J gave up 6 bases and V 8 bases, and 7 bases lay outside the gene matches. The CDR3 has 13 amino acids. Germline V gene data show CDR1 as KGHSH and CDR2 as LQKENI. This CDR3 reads CASMAGGPKTQYF. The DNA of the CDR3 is TGTGCCAGCATGGCGGGGGGGCCGAAGACCCAGTACTTC.